The rows below give T cell receptor beta chains drawn from one sample of a study of PD-1 blockade in mismatch repair-deficient tumors. Assay: immunoSEQ multiplex PCR; the TCRdb copy retains only in-frame clones and omits some. The sample carries under 85,000 clones, approximately 78% recorded once. Sample: peripheral blood, taken 2 weeks after starting pembrolizumab. The receptor source for this set is an adult with mismatch repair-deficient cancer. Each CDR3 is given with its conserved first and last residue. Fields, in order: CDR3 DNA, CDR3 protein, J gene, V gene, clone size, D gene. A D gene is named only where the DNA matches it firmly. A clone size is listed for some rows: how often the clone was seen (once, few, many), or a class if it is expanded.

TGCGCCAGCAGCCAAGTAGTTAGCGGGAGGTTCTACAATGAGCAGTTCTTC	CASSQVVSGRFYNEQFF	TRBJ2-1	TRBV4-3	NA	TRBD2
TGTGCCAGCAGCTTTCCGGGTCTCAACGAGCAGTACTTC	CASSFPGLNEQYF	TRBJ2-7	TRBV7-6	NA	NA
TGCGCCAGCAGCCAGGCGGCGGGAGACTATGGCTACACCTTC	CASSQAAGDYGYTF	TRBJ1-2	TRBV4-1	NA	NA
TGTGCCAGCAGCCGAGGGACAGGGACCTTCAATCAGCCCCAGCATTTT	CASSRGTGTFNQPQHF	TRBJ1-5	TRBV5-8	NA	TRBD1
TGTGCCAGCACGCAACAGGGCAGTTATGGCTACACCTTC	CASTQQGSYGYTF	TRBJ1-2	TRBV25-1	medium-sized	NA
TGTGCCAGCAGTTTAATTTCCTTGGTCGTTATGGATGAGCAGTTCTTC	CASSLISLVVMDEQFF	TRBJ2-1	TRBV27	NA	NA
TGTGCCAGCAGAACGGACAGAAACCAAGAGACCCAGTACTTC	CASRTDRNQETQYF	TRBJ2-5	TRBV7-2	NA	NA
TGTGCCAGCACCGCGTCTGATACGCAGTATTTT	CASTASDTQYF	TRBJ2-3	TRBV6-6	few	NA
TGTGCCAGCAGCTTAGCGGTAAGCTCCTACGAGCAGTACTTC	CASSLAVSSYEQYF	TRBJ2-7	TRBV7-9	NA	NA
TGTGCCAGTAGTATAGGGTACGGGTACAAGGGGGTCGGGCATCAGCCCCAGCATTTT	CASSIGYGYKGVGHQPQHF	TRBJ1-5	TRBV19	NA	NA
TGCAGCGTTGTCGGGGTGACTGAAGCTTTCTTT	CSVVGVTEAFF	TRBJ1-1	TRBV29-1	NA	NA
TGTGCCACCAGCAGAGATTTGCCACGCGGGACAGGGGATGGGGAGCAGTACTTC	CATSRDLPRGTGDGEQYF	TRBJ2-7	TRBV15	NA	TRBD1
TGTGCCAGCAGTTCGTCCCGGACGAATGAGCAGTTCTTC	CASSSSRTNEQFF	TRBJ2-1	TRBV27	NA	NA
TGTGCCAGCCGGGACACCGATTATGGCTACACCTTC	CASRDTDYGYTF	TRBJ1-2	TRBV6-5	NA	NA
TGTGCCAGCAGCTTCACTTACTCCTACGAGCAGTACTTC	CASSFTYSYEQYF	TRBJ2-7	TRBV5-4	NA	NA
TGTGCCAGCAGTGTATTTTTACCCGGGTTCCGAGGGGAGGATGAGCAGTTCTTC	CASSVFLPGFRGEDEQFF	TRBJ2-1	TRBV6-1	NA	NA
TGTGCCAGCAGCTCAAGAGGACTAGCGGGAGATGCCTACAATGAGCAGTTCTTC	CASSSRGLAGDAYNEQFF	TRBJ2-1	TRBV7-9	NA	TRBD2
TGTGCCAGCAGCTTGGCGCGTTCCGGGGAAAAACTGTTTTTT	CASSLARSGEKLFF	TRBJ1-4	TRBV11-3	NA	NA
TGTGCCAGCAGCGAGGACAGGAAATCAGGGGGCTACACCTTC	CASSEDRKSGGYTF	TRBJ1-2	TRBV11-2	NA	TRBD1
TGCGCCAGCAGCTTCCGGAGAGGGACGAACACCGGGGAGCTGTTTTTT	CASSFRRGTNTGELFF	TRBJ2-2	TRBV5-1	NA	NA
TGTGCCAGCAGGACAGGTGGCACTGAAGCTTTCTTT	CASRTGGTEAFF	TRBJ1-1	TRBV28	NA	NA
TGTGCCAGCAGGGCCGGGGGTAGCGGAGCCAATGAGCAGTTCTTC	CASRAGGSGANEQFF	TRBJ2-1	TRBV9	NA	NA
TGTGCCAGCACCGGGACTAGCGGGAGTTTATACGAGCAGTACTTC	CASTGTSGSLYEQYF	TRBJ2-7	TRBV28	NA	TRBD2
TGTGCCAGCAAAAACTACGAGCAGTACTTC	CASKNYEQYF	TRBJ2-7	TRBV6-5	NA	NA
TGTGCCAGCAGTTTATCGGGTTTGTCCGGGGAGCTGTTTTTT	CASSLSGLSGELFF	TRBJ2-2	TRBV27	NA	NA
TGTGCCAGCAGGAAAGCGAGACCGGGACTAGCGGCCACAAGCTCCTACAATGAGCAGTTCTTC	CASRKARPGLAATSSYNEQFF	TRBJ2-1	TRBV21-1	NA	NA
TGTGCCAGCAGCCCAAACCCGACCAGTGAGCAGTTCTTC	CASSPNPTSEQFF	TRBJ2-1	TRBV7-8	NA	NA
TGTGCCAGCAGAAGTGGGGGTAATGAAAAACTGTTTTTT	CASRSGGNEKLFF	TRBJ1-4	TRBV6-5	NA	NA
TGTGCCAGCAGCTTAAGTTCGGGACTATCTGGCTACACCTTC	CASSLSSGLSGYTF	TRBJ1-2	TRBV5-4	NA	NA
TGTGCCAGCAACCATTTGGGGACTAGCGGAGTAACCTCTGGGGCCAACGTCCTGACTTTC	CASNHLGTSGVTSGANVLTF	TRBJ2-6	TRBV28	NA	TRBD2
TGTGCCAGCAGTGCGGACGGATTTTATGCCTACGAGCAGTACTTC	CASSADGFYAYEQYF	TRBJ2-7	TRBV2	NA	NA
TGTGCTAGTGGCCAAAGACAGGGAATGGGCCCAGATACGCAGTATTTT	CASGQRQGMGPDTQYF	TRBJ2-3	TRBV12-5	NA	TRBD1
TGTGCCAGCTCCCGAACGGCGAACACTGAAGCTTTCTTT	CASSRTANTEAFF	TRBJ1-1	TRBV18	NA	NA
TGTGCCAGCAGCCCCCGCCAGGGCACTGAAGCTTTCTTT	CASSPRQGTEAFF	TRBJ1-1	TRBV5-5	NA	NA
TGTGCCAGCAGTGAACGGGGTAATGAGCAGTTCTTC	CASSERGNEQFF	TRBJ2-1	TRBV6-1	once	NA
TGTGCCTGGAGCCCTTTCTCCGGATCCTTCTCCATGAACACTGAAGCTTTCTTT	CAWSPFSGSFSMNTEAFF	TRBJ1-1	TRBV30	few	NA
TGCGCCAGCAGCTTGGATGGGGAACCTGGAAACACCATATATTTT	CASSLDGEPGNTIYF	TRBJ1-3	TRBV5-1	NA	NA
TGTGCCAGCAATCACGGGGGAGATGGCTACACCTTC	CASNHGGDGYTF	TRBJ1-2	TRBV6-5	NA	NA
TGTGCCAGCAGTTACGTCGGCCCCGGGGATACGCAGTATTTT	CASSYVGPGDTQYF	TRBJ2-3	TRBV6-5	few	NA
TGTGCCAGCAGCGTGGAACTAGCGGGATGGAAGGATGAGCAGTTCTTC	CASSVELAGWKDEQFF	TRBJ2-1	TRBV9	NA	TRBD2
TGTGCCAGCGGGACGAGGGCGGACGGGACGGATACGCAGTATTTT	CASGTRADGTDTQYF	TRBJ2-3	TRBV28	few	NA
TGTGCCAGCAGCTTAGTAGCCACTGGGTCTGGAAACACCATATATTTT	CASSLVATGSGNTIYF	TRBJ1-3	TRBV7-9	NA	NA
TGTGCCTGGGGCGTGGGTAACACTGAAGCTTTCTTT	CAWGVGNTEAFF	TRBJ1-1	TRBV30	medium-sized	NA
TGTGCCAGCAGCTTAGGGCGGGAGGGAGACACAGATACGCAGTATTTT	CASSLGREGDTDTQYF	TRBJ2-3	TRBV7-3	NA	TRBD2
TGTGCCAGTAGTGGCTCAAGGATGGGAGAGACCCAGTACTTC	CASSGSRMGETQYF	TRBJ2-5	TRBV19	NA	NA
TGTGCCAGCAGCTTAGCCAGTGAGCAGTTCTTC	CASSLASEQFF	TRBJ2-1	TRBV11-3	NA	NA